A single sample is the source of the 13 T cell receptor beta chains below, sequenced in a study of cytotoxic CD8 clonotypes in ibrutinib-treated CLL. TCRdb's copy holds only in-frame clones and misses some; the assay was immunoSEQ multiplex PCR. The sample lists some 150,000 clones, 60% to 80% seen once, with 25% to 35% in the top ten. Sequenced here: PBMCs, sampled after 12 months of ibrutinib treatment. Receptor source: a human donor with chronic lymphocytic leukemia.

The J gene is TRBJ2-2, the V gene TRBV18; D is ambiguous. In germline, CDR1 is KGHSH, CDR2 LQKENI. Trimming removed 0 bases at V and 4 bases at J, with 6 bases between. The CDR3 consists of 14 residues. CDR3 protein: CASSPPWTTGELFF. The DNA for the CDR3 is TGTGCCAGCTCACCACCTTGGACCACCGGGGAGCTGTTTTTT.

The table lists this clone with a count of one. The V gene is TRBV6-1, the J gene TRBJ1-4; D ambiguous. Germline assignment: CDR1 MNHNS and CDR2 SASEGT. The V gene lost 5 bases and the J gene lost 4 bases, with 14 bases spanning the gap. CDR3 length: 15 amino acids. The chain's CDR3 is CASSISGWGNEKLFF. In nucleotides, the CDR3 is TGTGCCAGCAGTATAAGTGGGTGGGGTAATGAAAAACTGTTTTTT.

The chain recombines TRBV21-1 with TRBJ2-3; the D call of TRBD1 is as the table states it, not checked on the DNA. TRBV21-1 is deemed a pseudogene. The CDR3 covers 14 residues. CDR3 loop: CASSKEAGTDTQYF. The CDR3 DNA reads as TGTGCCAGCAGCAAAGAGGCAGGAACAGATACGCAGTATTTT.

This chain uses TRBV4-2 with TRBJ2-7; possibly TRBD2 for D (5 bases). The CDR3 covers 15 residues. Trimming took 1 base from V and 2 from J, leaving 12 bases between them. Germline-derived CDR1 and CDR2 are LGHNA and YNFKEQ. The CDR3 sequence: CASSQGASSTYEQYF. The CDR3 DNA sequence: TGTGCCAGCAGCCAAGGGGCTAGCAGTACCTACGAGCAGTACTTC.

The chain combines TRBV2 with TRBJ2-7; D is undetermined. V was pared by 3 bases and J by 2 bases, with 5 bases between. The CDR3 extends over 12 amino acids. Germline lookup yields CDR1 SNHLY and CDR2 FYNNEI. The CDR3 spells CASSEVPYEQYF. The DNA for the CDR3 is TGTGCCAGCAGTGAGGTGCCCTACGAGCAGTACTTC. Using reference TRBV2 and TRBJ2-7 for the parts outside the CDR3, the full variable domain is EPEVTQTPSHQVTQMGQEVILRCVPISNHLYFYWYRQILGQKVEFLVSFYNNEISEKSEIFDDQFSVERPDGSNFTLKIRSTKLEDSAMYFCASSEVPYEQYFGPGTRLTVT.

The chain has TRBV18 and TRBJ2-1; D possibly corresponds to TRBD2 (6 bases). V lost 7 bases and J lost 0, with 13 bases in between. CDR1 and CDR2 from the germline V gene are KGHSH and LQKENI. The CDR3 spans 15 residues. CDR3 residues: CASFRDLSSYNEQFF. DNA of the CDR3: TGTGCCAGCTTTCGGGACTTGAGCTCCTACAATGAGCAGTTCTTC.

This clone was counted once. This sequence joins TRBV7-6 and TRBJ2-1; 8 nucleotides align to TRBD2. The CDR3 extends over 15 amino acids. V lost 7 bases and J lost 1; bases outside the gene matches: 6. CDR1 is SGHVS, CDR2 FNYEAQ, per germline. The CDR3 here is CASTGGGLSYNEQFF. The CDR3 bases are TGTGCCAGCACCGGGGGGGGACTATCCTACAATGAGCAGTTCTTC.

The CDR3 region is CASSYSALTNYGYTF. The CDR3 DNA follows: TGTGCCAGCAGTTACTCAGCCTTAACGAACTATGGCTACACCTTC. The V and J genes are TRBV6-5 and TRBJ1-2, with D unresolved. The V gene lost 0 bases and the J gene lost 2 bases, with 10 bases spanning the gap. The CDR3 runs to 15 residues. The V gene's germline CDR1 is MNHEY and CDR2 SVGAGI.

The chain is built from TRBV5-6 and TRBJ1-1; TRBD1 is a possible D gene (5 bases). Germline CDR1 and CDR2: SGHDT and YYEEEE. There are 13 residues in the CDR3. The germline V and J ends were trimmed by 3 bases and 4 bases, with 10 bases remaining between them. The CDR3 bases are TGTGCCAGCAGCTCGCGGGGCAGCACTGAAGCTTTCTTT. This codes for CASSSRGSTEAFF.

The V gene is TRBV18, the J gene TRBJ1-1, with TRBD1 identical over 7 bases. The CDR3 loop spans 15 amino acids. V lost 1 base, J lost 2 bases, and 4 bases stayed unmatched. Germline V gene lookup returns CDR1 KGHSH and CDR2 LQKENI. Here the CDR3 DNA reads TGTGCCAGCTCACCACGGCAGGGGGAAAACACTGAAGCTTTCTTT. This encodes CASSPRQGENTEAFF. The full variable domain, with the rest looked up from reference TRBV18 and TRBJ1-1, is NAGVMQNPRHLVRRRGQEARLRCSPMKGHSHVYWYRQLPEEGLKFMVYLQKENIIDESGMPKERFSAEFPKEGPSILRIQQVVRGDSAAYFCASSPRQGENTEAFFGQGTRLTVV.

This rearrangement joins TRBV28 to TRBJ1-2; D is possibly TRBD1 (5 bases). Germline assignment: CDR1 MDHEN and CDR2 SYDVKM. V gave up 3 bases and J gave up 3 bases, with 11 bases separating them. The CDR3 extends over 14 amino acids. The CDR3 bases are TGTGCCAGCAGTTTTTCCGGGGCCCACTATGGCTACACCTTC. Amino acid sequence: CASSFSGAHYGYTF.

The CDR3 region has the DNA TGTGCCACCACTCTTCACGGGAATGAGCAGTTCTTC. Encoded protein: CATTLHGNEQFF. This chain connects TRBV10-3 to TRBJ2-1; D gene ambiguous. The CDR3 has 12 amino acids. V was pared by 10 bases and J by 7 bases, with 14 bases between. Germline V lookup: CDR1 ENHRY, CDR2 SYGVKD.

This chain links TRBV10-3 with TRBJ2-7; D unresolved. Germline V gives CDR1 ENHRY, CDR2 SYGVKD. V was shortened by 8 bases and J by 0 bases, with 5 bases between the two germline ends. CDR3 length: 11 residues. The CDR3 DNA follows: TGTGCCATCGGTTTCTCCTACGAGCAGTACTTC. Translated: CAIGFSYEQYF.